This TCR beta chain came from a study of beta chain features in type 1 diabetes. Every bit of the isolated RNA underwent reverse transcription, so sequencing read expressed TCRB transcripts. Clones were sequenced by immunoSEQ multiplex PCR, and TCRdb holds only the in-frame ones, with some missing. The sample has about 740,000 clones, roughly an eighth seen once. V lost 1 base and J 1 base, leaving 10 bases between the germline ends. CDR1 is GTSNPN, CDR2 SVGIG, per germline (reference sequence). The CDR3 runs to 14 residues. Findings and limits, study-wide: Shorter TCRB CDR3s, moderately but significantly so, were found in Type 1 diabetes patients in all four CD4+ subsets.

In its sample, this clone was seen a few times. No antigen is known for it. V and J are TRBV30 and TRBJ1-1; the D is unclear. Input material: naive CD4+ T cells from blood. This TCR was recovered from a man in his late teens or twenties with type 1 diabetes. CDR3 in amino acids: CAWSGGAPNTEAFF. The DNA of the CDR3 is TGTGCCTGGAGTGGCGGAGCCCCGAACACTGAAGCTTTCTTT.